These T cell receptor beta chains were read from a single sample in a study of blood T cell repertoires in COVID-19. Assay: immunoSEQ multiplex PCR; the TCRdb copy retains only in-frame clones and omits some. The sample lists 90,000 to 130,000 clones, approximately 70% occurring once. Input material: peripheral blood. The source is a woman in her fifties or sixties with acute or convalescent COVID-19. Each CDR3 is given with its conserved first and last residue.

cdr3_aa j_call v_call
CATSRVTGGHGEQFF TRBJ2-1 TRBV15
CASSSTGSQETQYF TRBJ2-5 TRBV5-6
CASSATGVLGNTIYF TRBJ1-3 TRBV9
CASSLGRTHNQPQHF TRBJ1-5 TRBV7-8
CASSTISGNTIYF TRBJ1-3 TRBV9
CAARREEGTEAFF TRBJ1-1 TRBV10-3
CASSTTGNEGSPLHF TRBJ1-6 TRBV5-1
CASSLLSTNEKLFF TRBJ1-4 TRBV11-2
CASSFYGGSYEQYF TRBJ2-7 TRBV28
CASSLARGGGYGYTF TRBJ1-2 TRBV5-1
CASSQGDSSYEQYF TRBJ2-7 TRBV19
CASSLDGGGFYEQYF TRBJ2-7 TRBV7-2
CAIRTEKTEPYEQYF TRBJ2-7 TRBV10-3
CASSQDPRPGANTEAFF TRBJ1-1 TRBV4-3
CASSSTRSSYNEQFF TRBJ2-1 TRBV7-8
CASSQGQGASYGYTF TRBJ1-2 TRBV3-1/TRBV3-2
CASSLVRGAMDEKLFF TRBJ1-4 TRBV7-6
CASSPGQINFYGYTF TRBJ1-2 TRBV5-1
CASSLQGAVEQFF TRBJ2-1 TRBV5-6
CASTPDSNAGEQYF TRBJ2-7 TRBV19
CASTPYSSGQGHTDTQYF TRBJ2-3 TRBV19
CASTGTGTGSSYEQYF TRBJ2-7 TRBV19
CASSGPQETQYF TRBJ2-5 TRBV7-2
CASSLGQQETQYF TRBJ2-5 TRBV11-2
CAISVGGAGTDTQYF TRBJ2-3 TRBV10-3
CASSDYGVALNEQFF TRBJ2-1 TRBV6-2/TRBV6-3
CASSARLVGEQYF TRBJ2-7 TRBV11-3
CASSVTGGIRSNQPQHF TRBJ1-5 TRBV27
CASSYNGGGTYSPLHF TRBJ1-6 TRBV4-2
CASSSSTGPTGELFF TRBJ2-2 TRBV11-3
CASSEAGDNSPLHF TRBJ1-6 TRBV9
CASSPRGKGAWYGYTF TRBJ1-2 TRBV7-2
CASSLTAGTAVGKLFF TRBJ1-4 TRBV7-8
CASSILAGGTGGITGYTF TRBJ1-2 TRBV19
CASGLALGTGNSPLHF TRBJ1-6 TRBV12-5
CAWNRDSLYNEQFF TRBJ2-1 TRBV30
CASRRGAGGPTDTQYF TRBJ2-3 TRBV5-1
CASSLSGQGASGANVLTF TRBJ2-6 TRBV5-1
CASNTPEQNYGYTF TRBJ1-2 TRBV7-3
CASSVGQSISYEQYF TRBJ2-7 TRBV9